The source of this T cell receptor beta chain is a study of vaccination and CD4 T cells after COVID-19. About the study: Sampling post-COVID took place a median around 99 days after diagnosis (range 35 to 161).

Oncomine TCR Beta short-read sequencing was applied to DNA from cultured CD4+ T cells. MiXCR was run by TCRdb on the PCR reads, yielding one entry per CDR3 protein. The sample carries about 18,000 distinct CDR3 sequences, approximately 40% recorded once. Stated treatment: approximately nine-day PBMC culture with coronavirus spike peptide pools or control peptides (ViraFEST assay). The V gene's germline CDR1 is SGHKS and CDR2 YYEKEE (reference sequence). Trimming took off 0 bases at V and 2 bases at J, with 8 bases between the two ends. The CDR3 consists of 14 residues. In this sample, this clonotype turned up once. What it binds is unknown.

This chain joins TRBV5-5 and TRBJ1-2; a possible D gene is TRBD1 (5 bases). The source of this sequence is a human donor who had recovered from COVID-19. The input for sequencing was CD4+ T cells from blood, cultured in vitro, taken after SARS-CoV-2 vaccination. In DNA form, the CDR3 reads TGTGCCAGCAGCTTGGGTAAGGGGAACTATGGCTACACCTTC. Translation: CASSLGKGNYGYTF.